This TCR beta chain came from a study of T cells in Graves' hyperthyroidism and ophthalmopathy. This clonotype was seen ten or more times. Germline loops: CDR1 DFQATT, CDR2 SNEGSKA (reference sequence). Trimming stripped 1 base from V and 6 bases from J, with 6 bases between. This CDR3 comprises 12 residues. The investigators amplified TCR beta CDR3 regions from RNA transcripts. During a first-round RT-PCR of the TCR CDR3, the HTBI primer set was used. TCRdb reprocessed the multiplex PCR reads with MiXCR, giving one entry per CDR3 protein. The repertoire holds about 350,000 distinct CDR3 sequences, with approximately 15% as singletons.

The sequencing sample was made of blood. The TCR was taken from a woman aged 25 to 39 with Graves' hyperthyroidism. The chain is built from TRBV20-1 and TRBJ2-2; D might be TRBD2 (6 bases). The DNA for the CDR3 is TGCAGTGCTAGAGGCGGGGCCGGGGAGCTGTTTTTT. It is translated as CSARGGAGELFF.